The TCR beta chain under discussion was sequenced for a study of shared clonotypes between healthy human individuals. This CDR3 contains 11 residues. The ends were cut back, 3 bases at V and 5 bases at J, with 4 bases in the middle. Germline CDR1 and CDR2: SGHTA and FQGNSA. CD45RO-negative, CCR7-selected cells formed the naive CD8 fraction, which excluded terminally differentiated effector memory CD45RA+ cells. Study-wide points: Sampling covered blood only; tissue repertoires likely differ. Represented genetic and exposure-history diversity was restricted by having few donors. Relative to clonotypes present in all four donors, those not shared had lower generation probabilities. Inspection by rarefaction showed sorted-subset sequencing to be incomplete despite large depth.

Details on this clone: Its antigen is not identified.

TCRdb's table, derived via immunoSEQ multiplex PCR, lists solely in-frame clones and lacks some. The table records about 2 million clones, less than 95% of them present only once. The TCR comes from a man younger than 30 in good health. The chain joins TRBV7-2 to TRBJ1-1; D remains ambiguous. Specimen: naive CD8+ T cells sorted from blood. The CDR3 is CASSFQTEAFF. The CDR3 nucleotides read TGTGCCAGCAGCTTTCAGACTGAAGCTTTCTTT.